This T cell receptor beta chain was identified in a study of early T cells in non-severe SARS-CoV-2 infection. V was cut by 3 bases and J by 1 base, with 12 bases left in between. Germline V gene data show CDR1 as SQVTM and CDR2 as ANQGSEA. The CDR3 has 15 amino acids. Individual cDNA molecules each received unique molecular identifiers attached to them. TCRdb used MiXCR to reprocess the 5' RACE reads, holding one entry per CDR3 protein. This repertoire shows approximately 62,000 distinct CDR3 sequences, 9.5% to 15% found once; its top ten account for about 4%. The sequence was collected from an adult who was a healthcare worker with PCR-confirmed SARS-CoV-2 infection or an uninfected control (not recorded which). The genes are TRBV29-1 and TRBJ2-2; D is possibly TRBD1 or TRBD2 (6 bases each). The sample taken for sequencing was whole blood. The CDR3 sequence: CSVDEGGWNTGELFF. The CDR3 coding sequence is TGCAGCGTTGATGAGGGGGGATGGAACACCGGGGAGCTGTTTTTT.